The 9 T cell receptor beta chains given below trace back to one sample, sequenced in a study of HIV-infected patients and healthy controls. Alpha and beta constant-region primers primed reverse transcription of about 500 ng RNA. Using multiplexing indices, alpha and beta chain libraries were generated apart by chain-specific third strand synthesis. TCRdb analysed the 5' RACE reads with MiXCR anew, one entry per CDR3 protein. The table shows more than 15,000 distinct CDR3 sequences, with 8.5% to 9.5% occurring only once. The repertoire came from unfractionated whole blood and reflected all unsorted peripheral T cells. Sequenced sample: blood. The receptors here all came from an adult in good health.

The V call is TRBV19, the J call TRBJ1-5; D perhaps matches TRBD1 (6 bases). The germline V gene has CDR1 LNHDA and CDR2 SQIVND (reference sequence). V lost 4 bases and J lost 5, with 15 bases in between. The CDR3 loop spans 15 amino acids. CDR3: CASSTKDRLDQPQHF. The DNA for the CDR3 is TGTGCCAGTAGTACCAAAGACAGGCTCGATCAGCCCCAGCATTTT.

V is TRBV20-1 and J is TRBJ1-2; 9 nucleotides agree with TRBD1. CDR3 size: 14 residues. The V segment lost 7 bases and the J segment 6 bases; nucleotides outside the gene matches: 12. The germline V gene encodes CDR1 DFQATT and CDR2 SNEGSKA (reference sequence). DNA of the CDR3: TGCAGTGTTCCTACGGACAGGGGTAGTCATGGCTACACCTTC. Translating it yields CSVPTDRGSHGYTF.

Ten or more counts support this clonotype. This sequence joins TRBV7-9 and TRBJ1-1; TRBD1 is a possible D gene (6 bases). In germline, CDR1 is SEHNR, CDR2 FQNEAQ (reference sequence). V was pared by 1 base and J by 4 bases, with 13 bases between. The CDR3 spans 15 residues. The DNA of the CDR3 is TGTGCCAGCAGCTTAGAAACAGGGAGGGGCACTGAAGCTTTCTTT. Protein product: CASSLETGRGTEAFF.

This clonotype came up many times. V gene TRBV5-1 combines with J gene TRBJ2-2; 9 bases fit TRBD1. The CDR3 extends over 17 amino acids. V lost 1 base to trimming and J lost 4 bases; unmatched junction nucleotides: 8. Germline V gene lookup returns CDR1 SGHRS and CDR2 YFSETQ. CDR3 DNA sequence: TGCGCCAGCAGCTTGAACACCGGGACAGGGCCCACCGGGGAGCTGTTTTTT. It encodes CASSLNTGTGPTGELFF. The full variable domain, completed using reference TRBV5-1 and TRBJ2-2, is KAGVTQTPRYLIKTRGQQVTLSCSPISGHRSVSWYQQTPGQGLQFLFEYFSETQRNKGNFPGRFSGRQFSNSRSEMNVSTLELGDSALYLCASSLNTGTGPTGELFFGEGSRLTVL.

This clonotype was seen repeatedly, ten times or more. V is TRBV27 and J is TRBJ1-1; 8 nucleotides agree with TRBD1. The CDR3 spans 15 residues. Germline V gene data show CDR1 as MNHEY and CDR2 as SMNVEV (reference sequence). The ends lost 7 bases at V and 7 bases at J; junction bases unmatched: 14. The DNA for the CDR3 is TGTGCCAGCAATCTAGCCGGGACAGGTCCCTTTGAAGCTTTCTTT. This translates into CASNLAGTGPFEAFF.

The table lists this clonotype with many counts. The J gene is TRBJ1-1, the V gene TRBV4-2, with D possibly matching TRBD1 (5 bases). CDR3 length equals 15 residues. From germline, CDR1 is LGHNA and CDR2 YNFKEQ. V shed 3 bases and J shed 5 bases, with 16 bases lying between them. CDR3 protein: CASSHGGGESTEAFF. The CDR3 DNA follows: TGTGCCAGCAGCCACGGGGGAGGGGAGAGTACTGAAGCTTTCTTT.

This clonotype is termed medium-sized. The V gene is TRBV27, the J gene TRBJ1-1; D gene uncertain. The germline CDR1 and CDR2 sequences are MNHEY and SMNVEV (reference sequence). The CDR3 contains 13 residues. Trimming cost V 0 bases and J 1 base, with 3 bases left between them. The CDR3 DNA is TGTGCCAGCAGTTTATCAAGGAACACTGAAGCTTTCTTT. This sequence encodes CASSLSRNTEAFF.

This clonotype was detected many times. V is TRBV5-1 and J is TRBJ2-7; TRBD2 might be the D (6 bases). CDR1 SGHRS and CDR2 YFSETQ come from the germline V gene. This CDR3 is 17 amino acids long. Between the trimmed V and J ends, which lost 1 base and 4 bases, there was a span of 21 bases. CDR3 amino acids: CASSLPPRWERVYEQYF. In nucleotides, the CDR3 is TGCGCCAGCAGCTTGCCCCCCAGGTGGGAGCGGGTATACGAGCAGTACTTC.

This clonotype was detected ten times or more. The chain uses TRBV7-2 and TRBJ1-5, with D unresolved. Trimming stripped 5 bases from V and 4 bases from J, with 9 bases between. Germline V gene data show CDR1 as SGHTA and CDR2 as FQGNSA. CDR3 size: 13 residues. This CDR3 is CASSAHKNQPQHF. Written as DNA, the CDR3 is TGTGCCAGCAGCGCCCACAAGAATCAGCCCCAGCATTTT.